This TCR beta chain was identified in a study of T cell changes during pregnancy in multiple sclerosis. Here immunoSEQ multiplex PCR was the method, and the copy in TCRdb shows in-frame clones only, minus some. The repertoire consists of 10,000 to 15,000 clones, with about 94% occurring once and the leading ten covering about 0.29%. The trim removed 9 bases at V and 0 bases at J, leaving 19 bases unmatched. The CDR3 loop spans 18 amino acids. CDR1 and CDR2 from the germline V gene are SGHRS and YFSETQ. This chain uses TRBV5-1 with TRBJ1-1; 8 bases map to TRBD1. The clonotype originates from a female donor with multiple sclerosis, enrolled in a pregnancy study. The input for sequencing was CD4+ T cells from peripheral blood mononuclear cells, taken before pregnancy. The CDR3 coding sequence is TGCGCCACCCCTTTAGGCCCGACAGGGGCAATTTTGAACACTGAAGCTTTCTTT. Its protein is CATPLGPTGAILNTEAFF.